This TCR beta chain was profiled in a study of T cell responses to AZD1222 COVID-19 vaccine. Comments on this clone: Its antigen remains unknown.

Samples with a second dose at about 4 or about 12 weeks were pooled together. Germline trimming cut 0 bases from V and 4 bases from J; bases unmatched to any gene: 8. Germline V gives CDR1 MGHRA, CDR2 YSYEKL. The CDR3 is 18 residues long. The method was immunoSEQ multiplex PCR; TCRdb's version includes in-frame clones alone and lacks a portion of them. The sample has 150,000 to 250,000 clones; 80% to 95% are singletons. Study-level results: Per reports, nearly half of all spike-specific TCRs target regions that are unmutated in variants. Baseline testing showed seropositivity in only six AZD1222 recipients.

The rearrangement joins TRBV4-1 to TRBJ2-7; 14 positions agree with TRBD2. The sequence derives from an adult who received the AZD1222 COVID-19 vaccine. The source was peripheral blood, collected 28 days after the second AZD1222 dose. In DNA form, the CDR3 reads TGCGCCAGCAGCCAAGAGATCGGCGGACTAGCGGGGGGATACGAGCAGTACTTC. Translated: CASSQEIGGLAGGYEQYF.